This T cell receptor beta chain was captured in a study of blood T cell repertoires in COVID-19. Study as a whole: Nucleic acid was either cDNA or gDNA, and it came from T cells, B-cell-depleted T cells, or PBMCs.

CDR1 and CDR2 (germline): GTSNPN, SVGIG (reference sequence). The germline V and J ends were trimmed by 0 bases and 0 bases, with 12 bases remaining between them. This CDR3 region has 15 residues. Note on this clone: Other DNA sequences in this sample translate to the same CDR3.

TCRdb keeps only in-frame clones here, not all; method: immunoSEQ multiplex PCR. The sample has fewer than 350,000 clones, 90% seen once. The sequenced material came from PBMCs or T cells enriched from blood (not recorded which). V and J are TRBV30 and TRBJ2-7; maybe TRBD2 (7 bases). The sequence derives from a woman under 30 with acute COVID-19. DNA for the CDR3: TGTGCCTGGAGTGTAGGGGGGGGCCGCTCCTACGAGCAGTACTTC. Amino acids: CAWSVGGGRSYEQYF.